The 17 T cell receptor beta chains below all came from one sample that was sequenced in a study of T cells expressing NK-cell markers (TCRdb year 2020). Receptor amplification or capture employed 5' RACE. The instrument given in TCRdb is Illumina HiSeq 2000. Reprocessed by TCRdb, the reads give a single entry per CDR3 protein sequence, without DNA. This sample's table carries a few hundred thousand distinct CDR3 sequences. The ten biggest clones cover roughly 3.5% of the sample. The sequenced sample consisted of blood T cells: a sorted CD56 or NKG2C T cell subset, CD4+ or CD8+ T cells, or bulk PBMC T cells (not recorded which). The receptors were gathered from a young man in good health. Donor details come from another sample of the same person, matched by shared clones.

This rearrangement joins TRBV24-1 to TRBJ2-3; TCRdb indicates TRBD2, and absent DNA this call remains unverified. The CDR3 covers 16 residues. Germline V gene sequence: CDR1 KGHDR, CDR2 SFDVKD. Here the CDR3 reads CATSATSSGGPDTQYF.

The V call is TRBV29-1, the J call TRBJ2-3; TCRdb's D gene call, TRBD2, goes unchecked for lack of DNA. Germline loops: CDR1 SQVTM, CDR2 ANQGSEA. The CDR3 has 12 amino acids. This CDR3 is CSVEVPAGTQYF.

The rearrangement links TRBV18 to TRBJ2-2; TCRdb gives TRBD1 as the D gene, but with no DNA this cannot be confirmed. CDR1 is KGHSH, CDR2 LQKENI, per germline. This CDR3 spans 14 amino acids. CDR3 amino acids: CASSLQDRAGELFF.

The V gene is TRBV11-2, the J gene TRBJ2-1; TCRdb calls TRBD2, which cannot be checked without DNA. The CDR3 length is 19 residues. Germline-derived CDR1 and CDR2 are SGHAT and FQNNGV. CDR3 in amino acids: CASREGPSGGGPSYNEQFF.

The chain carries TRBV25-1 and TRBJ2-7. The CDR3 is 14 amino acids. CDR1 is MGHDK, CDR2 SYGVNS, per germline. CDR3 in amino acids: CASSESGGSYEQYF.

The chain is built from TRBV20-1 and TRBJ2-7; TCRdb's D call, TRBD2, is unchecked because there is no DNA. This CDR3 region has 15 residues. Germline CDR1 DFQATT, CDR2 SNEGSKA (reference sequence). The CDR3 here is CSASEMVARTYEQYF.

The chain carries TRBV24-1 and TRBJ2-5; TCRdb's D call, TRBD1, is unchecked because there is no DNA. The CDR3 totals 15 residues. The germline V gene has CDR1 KGHDR and CDR2 SFDVKD. The CDR3 spells CATSEQGASQETQYF.

The chain combines TRBV29-1 with TRBJ2-1; absent DNA, TCRdb's TRBD1 call cannot be checked. Per the germline V gene, CDR1 is SQVTM and CDR2 is ANQGSEA. The CDR3 is 14 residues long. CDR3: CSVVAQGIYNEQFF.

CDR3 sequence: CASSLGRQGYNEQFF. V gene TRBV12-3 or TRBV12-4 combines with J gene TRBJ2-1; TCRdb's D gene call, TRBD1, goes unchecked for lack of DNA. The CDR3 is 15 residues long.

V and J are TRBV18 and TRBJ2-7; TCRdb's D call, TRBD1, is unchecked because there is no DNA. CDR1 and CDR2 (germline): KGHSH, LQKENI. The CDR3 loop spans 14 amino acids. CDR3 loop: CASSPGQGTYEQYF.

The CDR3 region is CSAPGLAGGPDTQYF. V gene TRBV20-1 combines with J gene TRBJ2-3; TCRdb outputs TRBD2, but without DNA this stays unchecked. CDR3 size: 15 residues. CDR1 is DFQATT and CDR2 is SNEGSKA in the germline V gene (reference sequence).

The chain has TRBV4-1 and TRBJ1-1. CDR3 length equals 14 residues. The germline V gene encodes CDR1 MGHRA and CDR2 YSYEKL. The CDR3: CASSQGVSLMEAFF.

This rearrangement joins TRBV6-2 or TRBV6-3 to TRBJ2-2; there is no DNA to check the TCRdb D call of TRBD2. This CDR3 has 16 amino acids. CDR1 MNHEY and CDR2 SVGEGT come from the germline V gene. The CDR3 loop is CASSPTSPPNTGELFF.

The rearrangement joins TRBV6-5 to TRBJ2-1. The CDR3 is 14 residues long. CDR1 is MNHEY, CDR2 SVGAGI, per germline. The CDR3 reads CASSRQVAHNEQFF.

The rearrangement uses TRBV20-1 and TRBJ2-3; no DNA is available, so the TRBD1 call from TCRdb remains unchecked. Germline assignment: CDR1 DFQATT and CDR2 SNEGSKA (reference sequence). CDR3 size: 13 residues. The CDR3 spells CSASNGITDTQYF.

The chain uses TRBV20-1 and TRBJ2-7; TCRdb picks TRBD1, but there is no DNA to check that call. Per the germline V gene, CDR1 is DFQATT and CDR2 is SNEGSKA (reference sequence). The CDR3 is 17 residues long. The CDR3 here is CSAAGHHSTGLSHEQYF.

J is TRBJ2-3 and V is TRBV7-6. The CDR3 is 12 residues long. Germline-derived CDR1 and CDR2 are SGHVS and FNYEAQ. This chain's CDR3 is CASSFNAMAQYF.